This T cell receptor beta chain was captured in a study of graft-versus-host responses after intestinal transplantation. The study, taken as a whole, reports: The marrow of recipients harbored GvH clones, and ileum or blood showed some of them first. Across patients carrying graft-donor T cell macrochimerism, allografts held high graft-versus-host to host-versus-graft clonal ratios.

V lost 1 base and J lost 0; bases outside the gene matches: 1. The CDR3 has 15 amino acids. Germline CDR1 and CDR2: SNHLY and FYNNEI. TCRdb keeps only in-frame clones here, not all; method: immunoSEQ multiplex PCR. The table shows roughly 30,000 clones, with roughly 83% occurring only once. As concerns this clone: Its antigen is still unknown.

This chain links TRBV2 with TRBJ2-3; 7 bases align to TRBD1. The sequencing used unstimulated CD8+ T cells sorted from spleen or lymph node cells, collected before intestinal transplant. The clonotype was recovered from a human donor who received an intestinal transplant. The CDR3 protein is CASSEGDSSTDTQYF. The CDR3 DNA follows: TGTGCCAGCAGTGAAGGGGACAGTAGCACAGATACGCAGTATTTT.